This T cell receptor (beta chain) was identified during a study of cytomegalovirus exposure and HLA in healthy donors. V shed 1 base and J shed 2 bases, with 5 bases lying between them. Germline loops: CDR1 SGHVS, CDR2 FQNEAQ. The CDR3 totals 13 residues. In the PCR, 60 Vbeta and 13 Jbeta primers were used. Sequencing used immunoSEQ multiplex PCR; TCRdb keeps in-frame clones, though not all of them. Seen here are 80,000 to 100,000 clones, roughly 75% observed once, and the top ten hold 5.5% to 8%. The chain links TRBV7-8 to TRBJ1-2, with no clear D. Material for sequencing was PBMCs. The clonotype was recovered from a man aged 25-45 years in good health and CMV-seronegative. The CDR3 sequence is CASSLGQNYGYTF. DNA of the CDR3: TGTGCCAGCAGCTTAGGGCAGAACTATGGCTACACCTTC.